These 20 T cell receptor beta chains came from one sample sequenced in a study of technical replicates of blood from several donors. Profiled with immunoSEQ multiplex PCR; TCRdb holds only in-frame clones, not every one. The sample consists of around 72,000 clones, 95% to 98% of them appearing once. The sample consisted of T cells isolated from PBMCs. Receptors originate from a human donor in good health.

The rearrangement uses TRBV7-3 and TRBJ2-7; TRBD2 agrees at 7 bases. This CDR3 has 14 amino acids. Per germline, CDR1 SGHTA and CDR2 FQGTGA. The V and J ends lost 2 bases and 3 bases, in that order; junction bases with no gene match: 4. The CDR3 DNA sequence: TGTGCCAGCAGCTTAGATCCTAGCGGCTACGAGCAGTACTTC. Its translation is CASSLDPSGYEQYF.

The chain employs TRBV7-8 and TRBJ2-5, with TRBD2 as a possible D gene (6 bases). Germline loops: CDR1 SGHVS, CDR2 FQNEAQ. The CDR3 is 15 amino acids. The germline V and J ends were trimmed by 3 bases and 5 bases, with 16 bases remaining between them. The CDR3 sequence: CASSFPREAIETQYF. The CDR3 DNA reads as TGTGCCAGCAGCTTTCCGCGGGAAGCTATTGAGACCCAGTACTTC.

The rearrangement uses TRBV7-3 and TRBJ2-2; a possible D gene is TRBD2 (5 bases). This CDR3 has 13 amino acids. Germline lookup yields CDR1 SGHTA and CDR2 FQGTGA. Trimming removed 2 bases at V and 6 bases at J, with 7 bases between. For the CDR3, the DNA is TGTGCCAGCAGCTTAGGAGCGGCCGGGGAGCTGTTTTTT. Residues: CASSLGAAGELFF.

The CDR3 DNA follows: TGTGCCAGTACCACACAGGGAATGAACACTGAAGCTTTCTTT. This translates into CASTTQGMNTEAFF. This chain links TRBV19 with TRBJ1-1; tentatively, D is TRBD1 (6 bases). CDR1 and CDR2 (germline): LNHDA, SQIVND (reference sequence). V was pared by 7 bases and J by 0 bases, with 12 bases between. This CDR3 region has 14 residues.

V usage is TRBV4-1 and J usage is TRBJ1-2, with a tentative D call TRBD1 (5 bases). Germline V gives CDR1 MGHRA, CDR2 YSYEKL. The CDR3 consists of 16 residues. Trimming removed 2 bases from V and 4 bases from J, with 17 bases in between. CDR3 bases: TGCGCCAGCAGCCAACAAGCAGGTGGTGGGGCCTATGGCTACACCTTC. Protein product: CASSQQAGGGAYGYTF.

V gene TRBV19 combines with J gene TRBJ1-3; possibly TRBD1 for D (5 bases). The CDR3 extends over 16 amino acids. The germline gives CDR1 LNHDA, CDR2 SQIVND (reference sequence). V lost 4 bases and J lost 2, with 15 bases in between. CDR3 protein: CASSSLPGGTGNTIYF. In DNA form, the CDR3 reads TGTGCCAGTAGTAGCCTACCCGGGGGTACTGGAAACACCATATATTTT.

The gene calls are TRBV5-1 and TRBJ1-2; D might be TRBD1 (5 bases). Germline V gives CDR1 SGHRS, CDR2 YFSETQ. This CDR3 comprises 13 residues. V dropped 0 bases and J dropped 6 bases, with 9 bases sitting between them. The CDR3 spells CASSLGPGNGYTF. CDR3 nucleotide sequence: TGCGCCAGCAGCTTGGGTCCAGGGAATGGCTACACCTTC.

The chain couples TRBV6-5 to TRBJ2-7; D is ambiguous. Trimming removed 2 bases at V and 3 bases at J, with 14 bases between. Germline CDR1 and CDR2: MNHEY and SVGAGI. CDR3 length equals 15 residues. This CDR3 reads CASSYARVPLYEQYF. CDR3 in DNA: TGTGCCAGCAGTTACGCCCGGGTCCCCCTCTACGAGCAGTACTTC.

This rearrangement joins TRBV4-1 to TRBJ1-1, with 7 nucleotides matching TRBD1. Per germline, CDR1 MGHRA and CDR2 YSYEKL. This CDR3 contains 14 residues. With 3 bases clipped from V and 4 bases from J, the junction kept 5 bases outside the gene matches. CDR3 in DNA: TGCGCCAGCAGCCATAGTCCAGGGGGCACTGAAGCTTTCTTT. This codes for CASSHSPGGTEAFF.

The chain combines TRBV5-1 with TRBJ1-2, with D possibly TRBD1 on 5 matching bases. The germline V gene has CDR1 SGHRS and CDR2 YFSETQ. The CDR3 sequence is 13 residues long. Trimming shortened V by 0 bases and J by 8 bases, and 11 bases separated the two germline ends. The chain's CDR3 is CASSLGTGQGYTF. In nucleotides, the CDR3 is TGCGCCAGCAGCTTGGGAACAGGCCAAGGCTACACCTTC.

The chain recombines TRBV4-1 with TRBJ2-1, with TRBD1 matching 7 bases. Germline loops: CDR1 MGHRA, CDR2 YSYEKL. This CDR3 region has 16 residues. The junction had 13 bases not matched to a gene; V was cut back by 3 bases and J by 8 bases. CDR3 DNA sequence: TGCGCCAGCAGCCACCCCGAGCTCTTAAGGGGGCATGAGCAGTTCTTC. Its protein is CASSHPELLRGHEQFF.

The CDR3: CASSLDPNYEQYF. CDR3 sequence (DNA): TGTGCCAGCAGCTTGGATCCTAACTACGAGCAGTACTTC. This chain links TRBV5-4 with TRBJ2-7; D not certain. This CDR3 has 13 residues. The germline V gene encodes CDR1 SGHNT and CDR2 YYREEE (reference sequence). With 0 bases removed from V and 3 bases from J, the gap between germline ends came to 7 bases.

The chain is built from TRBV14 and TRBJ2-7; 7 nucleotides line up with TRBD2. V lost 0 bases to trimming and J lost 9 bases; unmatched junction nucleotides: 11. The CDR3 extends over 15 amino acids. Looked up from germline, CDR1 is SGHDN and CDR2 is FVKESK. As DNA, the CDR3 is TGTGCCAGCAGCCAAGATTTCGGGAGGAGGGGTGGGCAGTACTTC. This gives the protein CASSQDFGRRGGQYF.

V and J are TRBV5-1 and TRBJ2-7; 9 bases fit TRBD2. CDR3 length: 13 amino acids. Losses at the gene ends were 1 base for V and 5 bases for J; bases not matched to a gene: 1. Germline CDR1 is SGHRS and CDR2 is YFSETQ. CDR3 amino acids: CASSLRTSDEQYF. In DNA form, the CDR3 reads TGCGCCAGCAGCTTGAGGACTAGCGACGAGCAGTACTTC.

The chain joins TRBV5-4 to TRBJ1-4, with TRBD1 matching 10 bases. The CDR3 spans 17 residues. Germline V lookup: CDR1 SGHNT, CDR2 YYREEE (reference sequence). With V trimmed by 3 bases and J by 7 bases, 12 bases remained unmatched. In DNA, the CDR3 is TGTGCCAGCAGCTCCCGACAGGGGGCGCGTTCGAGTGAAAAACTGTTTTTT. Translation gives CASSSRQGARSSEKLFF.

The chain carries TRBV7-9 and TRBJ1-1, with 8 bases identical to TRBD1. Per the germline V gene, CDR1 is SEHNR and CDR2 is FQNEAQ (reference sequence). CDR3 length equals 13 residues. Unmatched junction bases numbered 3, after V lost 5 bases and J lost 4 bases. CDR3 region: CASSKQGGTEAFF. The CDR3 DNA reads as TGTGCCAGCAGCAAACAGGGGGGCACTGAAGCTTTCTTT. The whole variable domain, filled in from reference TRBV7-9 and TRBJ1-1, reads DTGVSQNPRHKITKRGQNVTFRCDPISEHNRLYWYRQTLGQGPEFLTYFQNEAQLEKSRLLSDRFSAERPKGSFSTLEIQRTEQGDSAMYLCASSKQGGTEAFFGQGTRLTVV.

This clone was picked up one time. This rearrangement joins TRBV6-6 to TRBJ2-3; 8 bases are a match to TRBD2. Germline V gene sequence: CDR1 MNHNY, CDR2 SVGAGI (reference sequence). The CDR3 length is 16 residues. V was clipped by 2 bases and J by 0 bases; unmatched bases: 4. The CDR3 region has the DNA TGTGCCAGCAGTTACCTCCGGGAGGGAAGCACAGATACGCAGTATTTT. Translated, it gives CASSYLREGSTDTQYF.

The V and J genes are TRBV27 and TRBJ2-4; 7 bases match TRBD1. Unmatched junction bases numbered 1, after V lost 4 bases and J lost 4 bases. Germline lookup yields CDR1 MNHEY and CDR2 SMNVEV (reference sequence). The CDR3 has 13 amino acids. The CDR3 DNA sequence: TGTGCCAGCAGTTGGGGACAGAAAAACATTCAGTACTTC. Its translation: CASSWGQKNIQYF.

This sequence joins TRBV11-3 and TRBJ1-1, with D perhaps TRBD1 (5 bases). The ends were cut back, 5 bases at V and 4 bases at J, with 23 bases in the middle. Germline CDR1 SGHNT, CDR2 YENEEA. CDR3 size: 17 residues. The CDR3 region is CASSAESPSREVTEAFF. CDR3 nucleotide sequence: TGTGCCAGCAGCGCAGAATCCCCAAGCAGGGAGGTCACTGAAGCTTTCTTT.

The chain joins TRBV20-1 to TRBJ2-1; 7 bases match TRBD2. This CDR3 contains 11 residues. CDR1 DFQATT and CDR2 SNEGSKA come from the germline V gene (reference sequence). DNA for the CDR3: TGCAGGGGGGGGAGCGCTAATGAGCAGTTCTTC. Amino acid sequence: CRGGSANEQFF.